This TCR beta chain is drawn from a study of control samples from healthy donors and cancer patients. This clone was detected once. Trimming shortened V by 3 bases and J by 5 bases, and 7 bases separated the two germline ends. The germline CDR1 and CDR2 sequences are MNHNS and SASEGT. CDR3 length: 12 residues. Libraries were prepared by immunoSEQ multiplex PCR; TCRdb keeps only in-frame clonotypes and omits some of them. This table has roughly 120,000 clones, roughly nine tenths appearing once. The chain is built from TRBV6-1 and TRBJ2-5; D not certain. The sample was PBMCs. This clonotype originated in a woman aged 50 to 60 with colorectal cancer. The CDR3 DNA reads TGTGCCAGCAGTGACAGATTGGAGACCCAGTACTTC. Translated: CASSDRLETQYF.